This T cell receptor beta chain derives from a study of cytomegalovirus exposure and HLA in healthy donors. The PCR made use of 60 Vbeta and 13 Jbeta primers. Produced via immunoSEQ multiplex PCR; TCRdb's table is partial and in-frame only. The table has roughly 160,000 clones, around nine tenths seen once; the top ten hold under 0.95%. This CDR3 contains 15 residues. The V gene's germline CDR1 is LNHDA and CDR2 SQIVND (reference sequence). With 5 bases clipped from V and 6 bases from J, the junction kept 12 bases outside the gene matches. This chain joins TRBV19 and TRBJ1-2; 7 bases align to TRBD1. Material: PBMCs. The TCR originated in a woman in her twenties or thirties in good health and CMV-seronegative. The CDR3 is CASSLTGDRRDGYTF. The CDR3 DNA follows: TGTGCCAGTAGTCTTACAGGGGACCGGCGGGATGGCTACACCTTC.